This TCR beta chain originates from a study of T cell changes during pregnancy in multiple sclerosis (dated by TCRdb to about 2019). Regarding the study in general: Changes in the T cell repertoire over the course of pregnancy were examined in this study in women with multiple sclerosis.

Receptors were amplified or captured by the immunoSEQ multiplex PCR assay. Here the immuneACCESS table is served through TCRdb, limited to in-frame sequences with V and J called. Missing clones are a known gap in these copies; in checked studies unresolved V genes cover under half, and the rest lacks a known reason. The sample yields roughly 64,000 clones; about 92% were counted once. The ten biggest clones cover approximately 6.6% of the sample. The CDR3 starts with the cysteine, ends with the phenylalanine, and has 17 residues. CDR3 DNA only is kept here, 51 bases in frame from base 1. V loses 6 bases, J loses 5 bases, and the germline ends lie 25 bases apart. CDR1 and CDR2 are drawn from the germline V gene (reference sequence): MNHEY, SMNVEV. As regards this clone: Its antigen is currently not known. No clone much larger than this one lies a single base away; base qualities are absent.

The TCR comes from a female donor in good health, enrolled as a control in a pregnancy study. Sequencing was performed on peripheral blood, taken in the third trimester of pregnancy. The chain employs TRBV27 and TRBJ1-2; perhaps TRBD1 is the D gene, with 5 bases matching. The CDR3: CASSPTAQMVREYGYTF. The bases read TGTGCCAGCAGCCCCACCGCCCAGATGGTCAGGGAATATGGCTACACCTTC.